The present T cell receptor beta chain was sequenced within a study of response to subunit inactivated influenza vaccine. The trim removed 6 bases at V and 4 bases at J, leaving 9 bases unmatched. Germline-derived CDR1 and CDR2 are DFQATT and SNEGSKA (reference sequence). This CDR3 spans 16 amino acids. Via MiXCR, TCRdb re-called the RT-PCR reads, giving one row per CDR3 protein. The sample yields hundreds of thousands of distinct CDR3 sequences, about an eighth seen once. On this clonotype: Its antigen is not identified.

Study findings and constraints: The authors put forward the suggestion that each seasonal influenza vaccination may bring in only a limited number of new T cells.

This material consisted of PBMCs from blood, taken on the day of vaccination. The receptor comes from a man aged 50-60 years who received an inactivated influenza vaccine. The chain couples TRBV20-1 to TRBJ2-1; TRBD2 matches 13 bases. The chain's CDR3 is CSAQGLAGLSYNEQFF. The CDR3 region has the DNA TGCAGTGCCCAGGGACTAGCGGGGTTGTCTTACAATGAGCAGTTCTTC.